This T cell receptor beta chain was found in a study of T-cell reconstitution after alpha-beta-depleted transplantation in children. Regarding the study as a whole: Diversity and T-cell counts at one year after transplant derived mostly from new T cells. Expanded clones from the graft, numbering several hundred, reportedly supplied alpha-beta T cells about two months after transplant.

A remark on this clonotype: Antigen specificity is unknown.

As it was prepared, the TCRbeta library received unique molecular identifiers. TCRdb re-analysed the PCR reads in MiXCR, keeping a single row per CDR3 protein. The sample has about 440,000 distinct CDR3 sequences, roughly two fifths seen once. V lost 4 bases, J lost 2 bases, and 10 bases lay in between. This CDR3 has 13 residues. The germline gives CDR1 SGHRS, CDR2 YFSETQ. The material sequenced was PBMCs, taken before TCRalphabeta/CD19-depleted stem cell transplant. The sequence was obtained from a girl aged 2 to 10 with aplastic anemia, due to receive a stem cell transplant. This rearrangement joins TRBV5-1 to TRBJ2-7; maybe TRBD1 (6 bases). The CDR3 DNA reads as TGCGCCAGCAGCGGGGGCTCGACCTACGAGCAGTACTTC. Translation: CASSGGSTYEQYF.